The 20 T cell receptor beta chains presented below share a single source sample, sequenced in a study of cytomegalovirus exposure and HLA in healthy donors. PCR amplification relied on 60 Vbeta primers (plus 13 Jbeta primers). Assay used: immunoSEQ multiplex PCR; TCRdb lists only in-frame clones, some missing. The sample holds around 150,000 clones; 83% are singletons and the top ten take less than 2%. The sample consisted of PBMCs. The source is a man between 40 and 49 years old in good health and CMV-seronegative.

This chain uses TRBV5-6 with TRBJ2-5; TRBD2 matches 13 bases. V lost 3 bases and J lost 4; bases outside the gene matches: 12. The CDR3 has 18 amino acids. Germline V CDR1 and CDR2: SGHDT, YYEEEE. The CDR3 protein is CASSSNPGLAGVSETQYF. CDR3 DNA sequence: TGTGCCAGCAGCTCAAACCCTGGACTAGCGGGAGTATCAGAGACCCAGTACTTC.

V is TRBV11-1 and J is TRBJ2-7, with a tentative D call TRBD1 (6 bases). Germline CDR1 reads SGHAT; CDR2 reads FQDESV (reference sequence). The CDR3 extends over 13 amino acids. V lost 1 base and J 3 bases, leaving 7 bases between the germline ends. DNA of the CDR3: TGTGCCAGCAGCTTAGACAGGGACTACGAGCAGTACTTC. Amino acids: CASSLDRDYEQYF.

This sequence joins TRBV6-5 and TRBJ2-5; D call uncertain. With 5 bases removed from V and 5 bases from J, the gap between germline ends came to 15 bases. The CDR3 has 14 residues. The germline V gene encodes CDR1 MNHEY and CDR2 SVGAGI. CDR3 in DNA: TGTGCCAGCAGTCCGCCCGTAGAACCGGAGACCCAGTACTTC. The encoded protein is CASSPPVEPETQYF.

This clone was seen a few times. This chain links TRBV6-1 with TRBJ1-5, with 10 nucleotides matching TRBD1. CDR1 is MNHNS and CDR2 is SASEGT in the germline V gene. The CDR3 extends over 14 amino acids. Trimming removed 5 bases from V and 7 bases from J; junction bases left unmatched: 5. CDR3: CASSSGTGVQPQHF. CDR3 DNA sequence: TGTGCCAGCAGTTCTGGGACAGGGGTGCAGCCCCAGCATTTT.

The chain has TRBV5-6 and TRBJ1-3, with D tentatively TRBD1 (5 bases). The germline V gene encodes CDR1 SGHDT and CDR2 YYEEEE. Trimming removed 3 bases from V and 4 bases from J, with 17 bases in between. CDR3 length: 16 residues. The DNA for the CDR3 is TGTGCCAGCAGCTCGTTAGGGGCCGTGGAAGGAAACACCATATATTTT. It encodes CASSSLGAVEGNTIYF.

On this clone: An end of the junction differs from the germline gene, which may be a read error. The V gene is TRBV7-9, the J gene TRBJ2-7; 7 bases are shared with TRBD2. The CDR3 is made up of 15 amino acids. In germline, CDR1 is SEHNR, CDR2 FQNEAQ (reference sequence). Written as DNA, the CDR3 is TGTTCCAGCAGCTTAGTGGGCGGGAGCTCCTACGAGCAGTACTTC. Amino acid sequence: CSSSLVGGSSYEQYF.

The V gene is TRBV27, the J gene TRBJ2-7; D unresolved. Trimming cost V 0 bases and J 0 bases, with 12 bases left between them. The CDR3 has 16 residues. Germline CDR1 is MNHEY and CDR2 is SMNVEV (reference sequence). In DNA form, the CDR3 reads TGTGCCAGCAGTTTATCACTTACTTTAAGCTCCTACGAGCAGTACTTC. Translated: CASSLSLTLSSYEQYF.

This rearrangement joins TRBV4-1 to TRBJ1-2, with 7 bases lining up with TRBD1. The CDR3 sequence is 14 residues long. V was pared by 1 base and J by 7 bases, with 6 bases of the junction left unmatched. From germline, CDR1 is MGHRA and CDR2 YSYEKL. CDR3: CASSQVQGGSGYTF. Written as DNA, the CDR3 is TGCGCCAGCAGCCAAGTCCAGGGGGGCTCTGGCTACACCTTC.

This clone has just one count. The genes are TRBV4-3 and TRBJ2-7; D may be TRBD2 (7 bases). Deletions cut 0 bases from V and 1 base from J, with 19 bases between. Germline values: CDR1 LGHNA, CDR2 YSLEER. The CDR3 runs to 18 residues. The CDR3 region has the DNA TGCGCCAGCAGCCAAGATTTGGGGGGCCGGGGGGTTTCCTACGAGCAGTACTTC. It yields the protein CASSQDLGGRGVSYEQYF.

V and J are TRBV5-5 and TRBJ1-5, with TRBD1 matching 8 bases. V dropped 2 bases and J dropped 3; count of bases not matched to a gene: 10. Germline assignment: CDR1 SGHKS and CDR2 YYEKEE (reference sequence). The CDR3 loop spans 17 amino acids. The CDR3 region is CASSFGAGGAPNQPQHF. The CDR3 nucleotides read TGTGCCAGCAGCTTCGGGGCAGGGGGCGCCCCCAATCAGCCCCAGCATTTT.

The J gene is TRBJ1-4, the V gene TRBV5-4; D perhaps matches TRBD1 (5 bases). The CDR3 covers 15 residues. Germline-derived CDR1 and CDR2 are SGHNT and YYREEE (reference sequence). Trimming took off 4 bases at V and 5 bases at J, with 15 bases between the two ends. The CDR3 is CASSPGVGENEKLFF. As DNA, the CDR3 is TGTGCCAGCAGCCCGGGGGTAGGGGAGAATGAAAAACTGTTTTTT.

CDR3 region: CASSLRRPTNEKLFF. The CDR3 DNA is TGTGCCAGCAGCTTACGGCGGCCGACTAATGAAAAACTGTTTTTT. V and J are TRBV7-2 and TRBJ1-4; D remains unclear. Trimming left V 2 bases short and J 2 bases short, with 9 bases between. Looked up from germline, CDR1 is SGHTA and CDR2 is FQGNSA. The CDR3 runs 15 residues.

J is TRBJ2-2 and V is TRBV19; 7 bases are shared with TRBD2. The CDR3 has 15 residues. The junction had 3 bases not matched to a gene; V was cut back by 0 bases and J by 5 bases. The germline gives CDR1 LNHDA, CDR2 SQIVND (reference sequence). CDR3 coding DNA: TGTGCCAGTAGTATAGAAACAGCGGGGACCGGGGAGCTGTTTTTT. The encoded protein is CASSIETAGTGELFF.

This clone was seen a single time. The chain recombines TRBV18 with TRBJ2-1; TRBD2 aligns across 15 bases. The CDR3 loop spans 15 amino acids. Per the germline V gene, CDR1 is KGHSH and CDR2 is LQKENI. Germline trimming cut 5 bases from V and 8 bases from J; bases unmatched to any gene: 4. The CDR3 DNA is TGTGCCAGCTCATACGGACTAGCGGGAGGGGATGAGCAGTTCTTC. Protein: CASSYGLAGGDEQFF.

The V gene is TRBV5-1, the J gene TRBJ2-1; the match to TRBD2 covers 9 bases. This CDR3 contains 15 residues. Germline V CDR1 and CDR2: SGHRS, YFSETQ. After removal of 5 bases from V and 7 bases from J, the junction contained 10 bases not matched to a gene. CDR3 sequence (DNA): TGCGCCAGCAGATCCGGGACTAGCTACCCGAATGAGCAGTTCTTC. Translating gives CASRSGTSYPNEQFF.

The V call is TRBV7-9, the J call TRBJ1-2, with 7 bases aligning to TRBD1. Germline V gene sequence: CDR1 SEHNR, CDR2 FQNEAQ (reference sequence). The CDR3 covers 13 residues. V shed 5 bases and J 8 bases; nucleotides not matched to a gene: 8. The CDR3 here is CASSPGQRWGYTF. DNA of the CDR3: TGTGCCAGCAGCCCGGGACAGAGGTGGGGCTACACCTTC. Full variable domain (missing parts from reference TRBV7-9 and TRBJ1-2): DTGVSQNPRHKITKRGQNVTFRCDPISEHNRLYWYRQTLGQGPEFLTYFQNEAQLEKSRLLSDRFSAERPKGSFSTLEIQRTEQGDSAMYLCASSPGQRWGYTFGSGTRLTVV.

The genes are TRBV7-2 and TRBJ2-7; tentatively, D is TRBD2 (5 bases). The V and J ends lost 2 bases and 3 bases respectively, with 5 bases between them. The CDR3 length is 12 residues. The germline CDR1 and CDR2 sequences are SGHTA and FQGNSA. CDR3 amino acids: CASSLSGYEQYF. The DNA of the CDR3 is TGTGCCAGCAGCTTAAGCGGCTACGAGCAGTACTTC.

This chain joins TRBV7-3 and TRBJ2-7; 8 bases are shared with TRBD1. The length of the CDR3 is 14 residues. The ends lost 3 bases at V and 6 bases at J; junction bases unmatched: 7. Germline CDR1 reads SGHTA; CDR2 reads FQGTGA. The CDR3 protein is CASSLAGGFVEQYF. The DNA of the CDR3 is TGTGCCAGCAGCTTGGCAGGGGGCTTTGTCGAGCAGTACTTC.

This clone was picked up many times. This chain connects TRBV4-3 to TRBJ1-1; 10 bases map to TRBD1. This CDR3 spans 15 amino acids. V shed 6 bases and J 2 bases; nucleotides not matched to a gene: 6. Germline CDR1 and CDR2: LGHNA and YSLEER. CDR3 nucleotide sequence: TGCGCCAGCAGTTTCGGACAGGGGGTAAACACTGAAGCTTTCTTT. It yields the protein CASSFGQGVNTEAFF.

The chain combines TRBV6-5 with TRBJ1-1; 7 bases line up with TRBD1. V lost 6 bases to trimming and J lost 2 bases; unmatched junction nucleotides: 6. Germline V gene sequence: CDR1 MNHEY, CDR2 SVGAGI. The CDR3 contains 14 residues. CDR3 nucleotide sequence: TGTGCCAGCAGGACAGACAGGGAAAACACTGAAGCTTTCTTT. It encodes CASRTDRENTEAFF.